This T cell receptor (beta chain) comes out of a study of T cell changes during pregnancy in multiple sclerosis. Profiled with immunoSEQ multiplex PCR; TCRdb holds only in-frame clones, not every one. The sample shows more than 25,000 clones, 80% to 90% of them seen only once. The V gene lost 5 bases and the J gene lost 7 bases, with 21 bases spanning the gap. Germline CDR1 and CDR2: SGHAT and FQNNGV. The CDR3 totals 15 residues. The J gene is TRBJ2-7, the V gene TRBV11-2; tentative D call: TRBD1 (7 bases). Specimen: CD8+ T cells from peripheral blood mononuclear cells, collected in the third trimester of pregnancy. This receptor was identified in a female donor with multiple sclerosis, enrolled in a pregnancy study. The DNA for the CDR3 is TGTGCCAGCAGCCGGGAACAGGGGACTTCGGGGGAGCAGTACTTC. It translates to CASSREQGTSGEQYF.